This T cell receptor beta chain was profiled in a study of a mutant IDH1 vaccine in newly diagnosed glioma. Looking at the study overall: Prior therapy was radiotherapy, temozolomide, or both; most received both.

Time point given: baseline, week 1 (first vaccination visit). Sample treatment: pre-vaccination baseline after standard-of-care therapy. There were new WHO grade 3 or 4 astrocytomas in the donors, and these were IDH1-mutant and ATRX-lost. This CDR3 is built from 13 residues. Germline CDR1 MNHEY, CDR2 SVGAGI. The ends were cut back, 2 bases at V and 6 bases at J, with 10 bases in the middle. Measured with immunoSEQ multiplex PCR; TCRdb has only the in-frame clones, and not every one. The sample lists approximately 67,000 clones, approximately 82% occurring once. This receptor was taken from a woman aged 18-29 years with glioma. Some clones in this sample may be carry-over from other donors' samples. The V call is TRBV6-5, the J call TRBJ1-2; maybe TRBD1 (6 bases). Specimen: peripheral blood mononuclear cells (PBMCs), collected from a glioma patient treated with radiotherapy, temozolomide or both. Here the CDR3 DNA reads TGTGCCAGCAGTTACCCGGGGGCGGATGGCTACACCTTC. This encodes CASSYPGADGYTF.